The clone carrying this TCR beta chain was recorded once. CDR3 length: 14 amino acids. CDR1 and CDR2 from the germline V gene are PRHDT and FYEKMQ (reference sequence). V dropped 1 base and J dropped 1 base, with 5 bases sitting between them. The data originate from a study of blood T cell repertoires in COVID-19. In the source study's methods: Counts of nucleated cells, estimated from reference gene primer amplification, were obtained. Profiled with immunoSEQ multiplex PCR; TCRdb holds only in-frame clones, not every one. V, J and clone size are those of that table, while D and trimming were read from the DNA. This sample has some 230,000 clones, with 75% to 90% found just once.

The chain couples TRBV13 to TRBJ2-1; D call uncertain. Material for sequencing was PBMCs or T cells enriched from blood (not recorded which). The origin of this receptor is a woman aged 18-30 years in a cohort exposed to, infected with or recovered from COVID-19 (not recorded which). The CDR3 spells CASSLELSYNEQFF. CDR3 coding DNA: TGTGCCAGCAGCTTAGAACTATCCTACAATGAGCAGTTCTTC.